Following are 29 T cell receptor beta chains from one sample sequenced in a study of cytomegalovirus exposure and HLA in healthy donors. PCR used 60 Vbeta primers and 13 Jbeta primers. Assay: immunoSEQ multiplex PCR; the TCRdb copy retains only in-frame clones and omits some. The sample lists around 130,000 clones; roughly 80% were seen once. Sequencing input: PBMCs. All receptors come from a girl under 10 years old in good health and CMV-seronegative.

V gene TRBV30 combines with J gene TRBJ1-6; 8 bases line up with TRBD1. The germline CDR1 and CDR2 sequences are GTSNPN and SVGIG (reference sequence). The J segment lost 9 bases and the V segment lost 5 bases, leaving 15 bases of the junction unmatched. The CDR3 covers 16 residues. In DNA, the CDR3 is TGTGCCTGGGACTACGGGACAGGCCTAGGGGGTTCACCCCTCCACTTT. Amino acid sequence: CAWDYGTGLGGSPLHF.

The chain has TRBV6-1 and TRBJ2-3, with 10 nucleotides matching TRBD1. J was trimmed by 7 bases and V by 2 bases; bases with no gene match: 15. The CDR3 totals 18 residues. Germline lookup yields CDR1 MNHNS and CDR2 SASEGT. This CDR3 is CASSEPFGGRGQGNTQYF. DNA of the CDR3: TGTGCCAGCAGTGAACCCTTCGGGGGGAGGGGACAGGGGAATACGCAGTATTTT.

The J gene is TRBJ1-6, the V gene TRBV7-9; the match to TRBD1 covers 8 bases. The CDR3 length is 14 residues. The V gene end was trimmed by 3 bases and the J gene end by 10 bases; junction bases not matched to a gene: 5. Germline CDR1 reads SEHNR; CDR2 reads FQNEAQ (reference sequence). CDR3 sequence (DNA): TGTGCCAGCAGCTTGACAGGGGTTGGATCACCCCTCCACTTT. As protein: CASSLTGVGSPLHF.

V gene TRBV11-2 combines with J gene TRBJ2-2; 9 bases agree with TRBD2. The V gene end was trimmed by 1 base and the J gene end by 6 bases; junction bases not matched to a gene: 12. CDR1 and CDR2 from the germline V gene are SGHAT and FQNNGV. This CDR3 contains 18 residues. The CDR3 protein is CASSLGTSGPTAPGELFF. CDR3 coding DNA: TGTGCCAGCAGCTTAGGCACTAGCGGGCCCACTGCGCCCGGGGAGCTGTTTTTT.

The chain employs TRBV5-4 and TRBJ2-5; 10 bases align to TRBD1. V lost 4 bases, J lost 5 bases, and 8 bases stayed unmatched. The CDR3 extends over 15 amino acids. CDR1 is SGHNT, CDR2 YYREEE, per germline (reference sequence). Here the CDR3 reads CASSARDRGWETQYF. CDR3 DNA: TGTGCCAGCAGCGCCCGGGACAGGGGATGGGAGACCCAGTACTTC. Combining the CDR3 with reference TRBV5-4 and TRBJ2-5 gives the whole variable domain ETGVTQSPTHLIKTRGQQVTLRCSSQSGHNTVSWYQQALGQGPQFIFQYYREEENGRGNFPPRFSGLQFPNYSSELNVNALELDDSALYLCASSARDRGWETQYFGPGTRLLVL.

This chain connects TRBV4-3 to TRBJ2-1; the D gene is possibly TRBD1 (6 bases). The V and J ends lost 0 bases and 0 bases respectively, with 9 bases between them. From germline, CDR1 is LGHNA and CDR2 YSLEER. This CDR3 region has 16 residues. As DNA, the CDR3 is TGCGCCAGCAGCCAAGAACCACAGGGCTCCTACAATGAGCAGTTCTTC. Protein sequence: CASSQEPQGSYNEQFF.

The chain combines TRBV15 with TRBJ2-6, with D hard to call. Germline assignment: CDR1 LNHNV and CDR2 YYDKDF (reference sequence). Trimming shortened V by 4 bases and J by 0 bases, and 7 bases separated the two germline ends. This CDR3 is built from 15 residues. CDR3 loop: CATSTASSGANVLTF. In nucleotides, the CDR3 is TGTGCCACCAGCACAGCTAGCTCTGGGGCCAACGTCCTGACTTTC.

The rearrangement joins TRBV6-1 to TRBJ2-5, with 8 nucleotides matching TRBD1. V dropped 4 bases and J dropped 2; count of bases not matched to a gene: 3. The CDR3 loop spans 14 amino acids. Germline V gene lookup returns CDR1 MNHNS and CDR2 SASEGT. The CDR3 region has the DNA TGTGCCAGCAGTGTGGACAGGGATCAAGAGACCCAGTACTTC. Protein: CASSVDRDQETQYF.

This chain connects TRBV9 to TRBJ2-1; 9 nucleotides align to TRBD1. J was trimmed by 9 bases and V by 0 bases; bases with no gene match: 13. CDR3 size: 17 residues. Germline V CDR1 and CDR2: SGDLS, YYNGEE. Here the CDR3 DNA reads TGTGCCAGCAGCGTAGTAGCCGAAGGACAGGGGCAGGGTGAGCAGTTCTTC. Its translation: CASSVVAEGQGQGEQFF.

The V gene is TRBV6-6, the J gene TRBJ1-5; D gene uncertain. The CDR3 totals 15 residues. Germline values: CDR1 MNHNY, CDR2 SVGAGI (reference sequence). With 2 bases removed from V and 3 bases from J, the gap between germline ends came to 11 bases. CDR3 sequence (DNA): TGTGCCAGCAGTTACGCGGTCAAAACCAATCAGCCCCAGCATTTT. Translation: CASSYAVKTNQPQHF.

V is TRBV4-1 and J is TRBJ2-5, with D tentatively TRBD2 (5 bases). The DNA end lines up better with TRBJ2-7; the J call may be wrong. Germline V lookup: CDR1 MGHRA, CDR2 YSYEKL. The CDR3 is 15 amino acids. CDR3 loop: CASSQDDEGSYEQYF. Here the CDR3 DNA reads TGCGCCAGCAGCCAAGATGATGAGGGATCCTACGAGCAGTACTTC.

V usage is TRBV5-6 and J usage is TRBJ2-5; 9 bases map to TRBD1. Germline trimming cut 7 bases from V and 5 bases from J; bases unmatched to any gene: 9. The CDR3 covers 14 residues. Germline V gene data show CDR1 as SGHDT and CDR2 as YYEEEE. The CDR3 protein is CASGEQGARETQYF. The CDR3 nucleotides read TGTGCCAGCGGTGAACAGGGGGCGAGGGAGACCCAGTACTTC.

The chain has TRBV7-9 and TRBJ1-2; TRBD1 aligns across 7 bases. Germline-derived CDR1 and CDR2 are SEHNR and FQNEAQ (reference sequence). J was trimmed by 4 bases and V by 5 bases; bases with no gene match: 10. CDR3 size: 15 residues. The chain's CDR3 is CASSPNQGVSYGYTF. The CDR3 DNA follows: TGTGCCAGCAGCCCAAACCAGGGGGTAAGCTATGGCTACACCTTC.

The chain uses TRBV15 and TRBJ2-5, with D uncertain. The germline gives CDR1 LNHNV, CDR2 YYDKDF (reference sequence). Trimming took off 0 bases at V and 1 base at J, with 6 bases between the two ends. This CDR3 comprises 14 residues. The CDR3 spells CATSREAVQETQYF. CDR3 coding DNA: TGTGCCACCAGCAGAGAGGCAGTCCAAGAGACCCAGTACTTC.

The chain recombines TRBV4-2 with TRBJ1-5; D possibly corresponds to TRBD1 (6 bases). Germline V gene lookup returns CDR1 LGHNA and CDR2 YNFKEQ. This CDR3 region has 17 residues. The V gene lost 0 bases and the J gene lost 4 bases, with 16 bases spanning the gap. DNA for the CDR3: TGTGCCAGCAGCCAAGATCGGGTAACAGGGCAAAATCAGCCCCAGCATTTT. Its protein is CASSQDRVTGQNQPQHF.

The chain employs TRBV2 and TRBJ2-7, with a tentative D call TRBD2 (5 bases). Trimming pared 4 bases from V and 2 bases from J, leaving 18 bases between. From germline, CDR1 is SNHLY and CDR2 FYNNEI. This CDR3 is built from 16 residues. DNA of the CDR3: TGTGCCAGCAGTGGTCCGGGAACTTTGGCGACCTACGAGCAGTACTTC. Translated: CASSGPGTLATYEQYF. Variable domain in full (rest from reference TRBV2 and TRBJ2-7): EPEVTQTPSHQVTQMGQEVILRCVPISNHLYFYWYRQILGQKVEFLVSFYNNEISEKSEIFDDQFSVERPDGSNFTLKIRSTKLEDSAMYFCASSGPGTLATYEQYFGPGTRLTVT.

This clone appeared once. This chain connects TRBV4-1 to TRBJ2-1; 8 nucleotides align to TRBD2. CDR1 is MGHRA, CDR2 YSYEKL, per germline. The CDR3 has 16 residues. The J segment lost 3 bases and the V segment lost 2 bases, leaving 6 bases of the junction unmatched. Written as DNA, the CDR3 is TGCGCCAGCAGCCAATTCGGGAGGGCCTTCTACAATGAGCAGTTCTTC. Translating it yields CASSQFGRAFYNEQFF.

The genes are TRBV9 and TRBJ1-2, with D unresolved. Deletions cut 3 bases from V and 8 bases from J, with 14 bases between. The CDR3 is made up of 13 amino acids. Germline-derived CDR1 and CDR2 are SGDLS and YYNGEE. The DNA for the CDR3 is TGTGCCAGCAGCGCCTATGAGGTTGGCGGCTACACCTTC. Translated: CASSAYEVGGYTF.

This clone has a single count. The chain couples TRBV19 to TRBJ1-1; 8 bases line up with TRBD1. The CDR3 runs 13 residues. Per the germline V gene, CDR1 is LNHDA and CDR2 is SQIVND (reference sequence). With 10 bases clipped from V and 5 bases from J, the junction kept 9 bases outside the gene matches. Here the CDR3 reads CATRRTGRTEAFF. CDR3 coding DNA: TGTGCCACCAGAAGGACAGGGAGAACTGAAGCTTTCTTT. Looking up the rest from reference TRBV19 and TRBJ1-1 gives the full variable domain: DGGITQSPKYLFRKEGQNVTLSCEQNLNHDAMYWYRQDPGQGLRLIYYSQIVNDFQKGDIAEGYSVSREKKESFPLTVTSAQKNPTAFYLCATRRTGRTEAFFGQGTRLTVV.

The chain combines TRBV4-1 with TRBJ2-1; 8 bases fit TRBD2. The CDR3 contains 15 residues. V lost 5 bases to trimming and J lost 5 bases; unmatched junction nucleotides: 8. Germline V CDR1 and CDR2: MGHRA, YSYEKL. The CDR3 region has the DNA TGCGCCAGCAGCGGGGGCGGGAGGTTCAACAATGAGCAGTTCTTC. Protein sequence: CASSGGGRFNNEQFF.

This clone turned up a few times. This chain joins TRBV7-9 and TRBJ1-1; D is perhaps TRBD1 (5 bases). There are 14 residues in the CDR3. Germline CDR1 and CDR2: SEHNR and FQNEAQ (reference sequence). The V gene lost 3 bases and the J gene lost 4 bases, with 12 bases spanning the gap. This CDR3 reads CASSLSTGSTEAFF. The CDR3 DNA follows: TGTGCCAGCAGCTTGAGCACAGGCAGCACTGAAGCTTTCTTT. The variable domain in full, completed from reference TRBV7-9 and TRBJ1-1, reads DTGVSQNPRHKITKRGQNVTFRCDPISEHNRLYWYRQTLGQGPEFLTYFQNEAQLEKSRLLSDRFSAERPKGSFSTLEIQRTEQGDSAMYLCASSLSTGSTEAFFGQGTRLTVV.

CDR3 residues: CATSRDRVIGYTF. The CDR3 DNA follows: TGTGCCACCAGCAGAGATCGAGTAATCGGCTACACCTTC. This chain uses TRBV15 with TRBJ1-2, with unresolved D. The CDR3 totals 13 residues. Trimming removed 0 bases from V and 8 bases from J, with 10 bases in between. Germline lookup yields CDR1 LNHNV and CDR2 YYDKDF (reference sequence). Full variable domain (outside the CDR3, taken from reference TRBV15 and TRBJ1-2): DAMVIQNPRYQVTQFGKPVTLSCSQTLNHNVMYWYQQKSSQAPKLLFHYYDKDFNNEADTPDNFQSRRPNTSFCFLDIRSPGLGDTAMYLCATSRDRVIGYTFGSGTRLTVV.

This sequence joins TRBV27 and TRBJ2-7, with D perhaps TRBD1 (6 bases). Germline V gene lookup returns CDR1 MNHEY and CDR2 SMNVEV (reference sequence). V was cut by 10 bases and J by 9 bases, with 25 bases left in between. The CDR3 contains 14 residues. The CDR3 sequence: CATSGTSTGNGQYF. CDR3 sequence (DNA): TGTGCCACTTCTGGCACCTCAACAGGGAACGGGCAGTACTTC.

The V gene is TRBV4-3, the J gene TRBJ2-1; D perhaps matches TRBD2 (6 bases). Germline V gene sequence: CDR1 LGHNA, CDR2 YSLEER. V gave up 1 base and J gave up 2 bases, with 12 bases separating them. The CDR3 covers 16 residues. CDR3 DNA sequence: TGCGCCAGCAGCCAAGGGGGAACGGGGGCCTACAATGAGCAGTTCTTC. This encodes CASSQGGTGAYNEQFF.

V and J are TRBV7-2 and TRBJ2-5, with no clear D. Trimming took off 1 base at V and 6 bases at J, with 15 bases between the two ends. CDR3 size: 15 residues. The germline CDR1 and CDR2 sequences are SGHTA and FQGNSA. CDR3 in amino acids: CASSLGQYPQKTQYF. In DNA form, the CDR3 reads TGTGCCAGCAGCTTAGGGCAATACCCCCAGAAGACCCAGTACTTC.

The genes are TRBV6-4 and TRBJ2-3; TRBD2 aligns across 7 bases. This CDR3 spans 15 amino acids. The J segment lost 2 bases and the V segment lost 5 bases, leaving 7 bases of the junction unmatched. CDR1 and CDR2 (germline): MRHNA, SNTAGT. The CDR3 region has the DNA TGTGCCAGCAGTTATGGGAGCGGGGACACAGATACGCAGTATTTT. Its protein is CASSYGSGDTDTQYF.

The gene calls are TRBV6-6 and TRBJ1-6; no definite D call. The ends were cut back, 4 bases at V and 7 bases at J, with 5 bases in the middle. The CDR3 length is 12 residues. CDR1 is MNHNY, CDR2 SVGAGI, per germline (reference sequence). The CDR3, as DNA: TGTGCCAGCAGTTCGGGGAATTCACCCCTCCACTTT. Translated, it gives CASSSGNSPLHF.

The chain has TRBV4-2 and TRBJ2-1, with D perhaps TRBD2 (6 bases). This CDR3 comprises 16 residues. V was shortened by 5 bases and J by 0 bases, with 14 bases between the two germline ends. Germline CDR1 reads LGHNA; CDR2 reads YNFKEQ. As DNA, the CDR3 is TGTGCCAGCAGCTACCTCGGGGAGGCCTCCTACAATGAGCAGTTCTTC. Translated: CASSYLGEASYNEQFF.

This sequence joins TRBV9 and TRBJ1-2; D unresolved. Germline V gene sequence: CDR1 SGDLS, CDR2 YYNGEE. The CDR3 is 13 amino acids. V was cut by 4 bases and J by 3 bases, with 10 bases left in between. Here the CDR3 DNA reads TGTGCCAGCAGCCCGGACGGGGACTATGGCTACACCTTC. Residues: CASSPDGDYGYTF.